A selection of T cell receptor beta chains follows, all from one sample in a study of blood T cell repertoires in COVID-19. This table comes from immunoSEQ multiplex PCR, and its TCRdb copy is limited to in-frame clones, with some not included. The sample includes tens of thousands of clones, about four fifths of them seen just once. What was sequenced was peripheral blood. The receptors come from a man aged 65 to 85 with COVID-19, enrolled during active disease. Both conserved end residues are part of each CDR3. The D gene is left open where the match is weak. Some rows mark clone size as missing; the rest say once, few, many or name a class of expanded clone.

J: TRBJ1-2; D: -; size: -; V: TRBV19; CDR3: CASSTGHTANYGYTF; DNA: TGTGCCAGTAGTACAGGACACACGGCTAACTATGGCTACACCTTC
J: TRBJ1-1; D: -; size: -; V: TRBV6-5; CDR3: CASSYSRAGPEAFF; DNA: TGTGCCAGCAGTTACTCGCGAGCGGGGCCTGAAGCTTTCTTT
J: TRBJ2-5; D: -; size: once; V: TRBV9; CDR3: CASSVNQGPRMETQYF; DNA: TGTGCCAGCAGCGTAAATCAGGGCCCCCGCATGGAGACCCAGTACTTC
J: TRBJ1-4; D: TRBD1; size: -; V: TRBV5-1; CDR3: CASSLRDRGEKLFF; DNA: TGCGCCAGCAGCTTGAGGGACAGGGGAGAAAAACTGTTTTTT
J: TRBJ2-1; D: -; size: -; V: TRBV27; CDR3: CASSLLMGSGNEQFF; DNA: TGTGCCAGCAGTTTATTAATGGGGAGCGGGAATGAGCAGTTCTTC
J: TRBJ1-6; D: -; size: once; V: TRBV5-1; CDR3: CASSPGTSPNSPLHF; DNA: TGCGCCAGCAGCCCGGGAACTAGTCCTAATTCACCCCTCCACTTT
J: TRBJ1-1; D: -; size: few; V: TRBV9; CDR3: CASSVASSTEAFF; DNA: TGTGCCAGCAGCGTAGCTTCCAGCACTGAAGCTTTCTTT
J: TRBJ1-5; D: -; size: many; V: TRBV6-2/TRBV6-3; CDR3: CASSYGGGQPQHF; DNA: TGTGCCAGCAGTTACGGGGGAGGTCAGCCCCAGCATTTT
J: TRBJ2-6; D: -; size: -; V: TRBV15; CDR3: CATSQREEGSGGANVLTF; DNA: TGTGCCACCAGCCAGAGGGAGGAGGGTTCTGGTGGGGCCAACGTCCTGACTTTC
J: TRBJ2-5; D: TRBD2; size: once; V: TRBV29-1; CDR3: CSVVGTSGQETQYF; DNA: TGCAGCGTTGTCGGGACTAGCGGGCAAGAGACCCAGTACTTC
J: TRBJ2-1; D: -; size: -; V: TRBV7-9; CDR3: CASSLRGGSSYNEQFF; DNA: TGTGCCAGCAGCTTAAGAGGCGGCAGCTCCTACAATGAGCAGTTCTTC
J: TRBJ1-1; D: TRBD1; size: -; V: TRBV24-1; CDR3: CATSDLPGQGFGYAEAFF; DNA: TGTGCCACCAGTGATCTACCGGGACAGGGTTTTGGATATGCTGAAGCTTTCTTT
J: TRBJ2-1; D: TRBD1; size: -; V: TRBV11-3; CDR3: CASSPGQGSYNEQFF; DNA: TGTGCCAGCAGCCCCGGACAGGGGTCCTACAATGAGCAGTTCTTC
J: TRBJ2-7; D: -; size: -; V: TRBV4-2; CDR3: CASSQDLQGGYEQYF; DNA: TGTGCCAGCAGCCAAGATCTGCAGGGTGGCTACGAGCAGTACTTC
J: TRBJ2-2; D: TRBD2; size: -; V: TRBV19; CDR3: CAGRLAMNTGELFF; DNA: TGTGCCGGAAGACTAGCGATGAACACCGGGGAGCTGTTTTTT
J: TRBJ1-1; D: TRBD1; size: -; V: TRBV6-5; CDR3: CASSYSQGVVEAFF; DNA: TGTGCCAGCAGTTACTCACAGGGGGTAGTTGAAGCTTTCTTT
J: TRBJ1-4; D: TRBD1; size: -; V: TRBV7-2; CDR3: CASSEGGAGNEKLFF; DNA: TGTGCCAGCAGCGAAGGGGGCGCGGGTAATGAAAAACTGTTTTTT
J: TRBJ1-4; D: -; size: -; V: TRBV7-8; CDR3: CASSSTGTHVANEKLFF; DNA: TGTGCCAGCAGCTCCACAGGGACCCACGTCGCTAATGAAAAACTGTTTTTT
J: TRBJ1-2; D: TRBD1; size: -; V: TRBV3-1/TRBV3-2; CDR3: CASSQEGRGPFGYTF; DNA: TGTGCCAGCAGCCAGGAGGGCAGGGGGCCGTTTGGCTACACCTTC
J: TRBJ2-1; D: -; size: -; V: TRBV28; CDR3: CASTLRSGRNEQFF; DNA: TGTGCCAGCACCTTAAGGTCCGGCAGGAATGAGCAGTTCTTC
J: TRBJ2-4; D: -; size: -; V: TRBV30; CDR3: CAWSVLGVGKNIQYF; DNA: TGTGCCTGGAGTGTACTCGGGGTCGGCAAAAACATTCAGTACTTC
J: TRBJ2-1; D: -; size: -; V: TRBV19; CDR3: CASSLTGALNEQFF; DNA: TGTGCCAGTAGTCTAACTGGGGCCCTGAATGAGCAGTTCTTC
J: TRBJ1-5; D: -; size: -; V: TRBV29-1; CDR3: CSVAAPDWNQPQHF; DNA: TGCAGCGTTGCCGCTCCGGACTGGAATCAGCCCCAGCATTTT
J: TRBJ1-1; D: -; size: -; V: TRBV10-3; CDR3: CASLRELNTEAFF; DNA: TGTGCGTCCCTTCGCGAGCTCAACACTGAAGCTTTCTTT
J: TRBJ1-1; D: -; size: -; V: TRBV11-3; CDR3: CASTLDGVGEAFF; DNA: TGTGCCAGCACTTTAGACGGCGTCGGGGAAGCTTTCTTT
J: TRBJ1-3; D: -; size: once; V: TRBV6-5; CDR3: CASSYARESGNTIYF; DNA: TGTGCCAGCAGTTACGCTCGAGAATCTGGAAACACCATATATTTT
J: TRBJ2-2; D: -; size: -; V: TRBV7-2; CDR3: CASSLPHMGATGELFF; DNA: TGTGCCAGCAGCTTACCCCACATGGGGGCCACCGGGGAGCTGTTTTTT
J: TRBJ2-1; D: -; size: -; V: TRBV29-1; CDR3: CSVRPGSYNEQFF; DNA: TGCAGCGTTCGCCCCGGTAGCTACAATGAGCAGTTCTTC
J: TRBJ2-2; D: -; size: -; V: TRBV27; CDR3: CASKVGDTNTGELFF; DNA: TGTGCCAGCAAAGTAGGGGACACGAACACCGGGGAGCTGTTTTTT
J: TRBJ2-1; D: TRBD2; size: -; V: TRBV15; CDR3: CATRGTSGYNEQFF; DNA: TGTGCCACCAGGGGGACTAGCGGTTACAATGAGCAGTTCTTC
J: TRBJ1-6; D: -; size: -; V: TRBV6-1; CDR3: CASSEAGGVNSPLHF; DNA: TGTGCCAGCAGTGAAGCGGGGGGAGTTAATTCACCCCTCCACTTT
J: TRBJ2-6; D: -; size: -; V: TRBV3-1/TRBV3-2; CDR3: CASSLSSGANVLTF; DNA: TGTGCCAGCAGCCTTAGCTCTGGGGCCAACGTCCTGACTTTC
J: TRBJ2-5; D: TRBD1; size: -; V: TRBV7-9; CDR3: CASSLRQGETQYF; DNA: TGTGCCAGCAGCCTCCGACAGGGAGAGACCCAGTACTTC
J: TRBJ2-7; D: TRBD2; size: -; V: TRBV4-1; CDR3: CASSLQTAPAGVPYEQYF; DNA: TGCGCCAGCAGCCTCCAAACGGCCCCAGCGGGAGTTCCCTACGAGCAGTACTTC
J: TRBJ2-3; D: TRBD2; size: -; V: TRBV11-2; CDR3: CASSYTSGGADTQYF; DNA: TGTGCCAGCAGCTACACTAGCGGGGGGGCAGATACGCAGTATTTT
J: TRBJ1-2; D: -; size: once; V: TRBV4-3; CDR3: CASSQDRLSAYGYTF; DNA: TGCGCCAGCAGCCAAGATCGGTTAAGCGCCTATGGCTACACCTTC
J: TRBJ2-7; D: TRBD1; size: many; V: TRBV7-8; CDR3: CASRKDRVGEQYF; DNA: TGTGCCAGCAGAAAGGACAGGGTGGGGGAGCAGTACTTC
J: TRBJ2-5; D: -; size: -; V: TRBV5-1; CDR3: CASSSQGSAGRTQYF; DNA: TGCGCCAGCAGCTCACAGGGCTCAGCGGGGAGGACCCAGTACTTC
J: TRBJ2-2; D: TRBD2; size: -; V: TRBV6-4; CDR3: CASSETSANTGELFF; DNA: TGTGCCAGCAGTGAGACTAGCGCGAACACCGGGGAGCTGTTTTTT
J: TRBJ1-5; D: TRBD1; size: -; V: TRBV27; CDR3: CASSPQGASVNQPQHF; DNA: TGTGCCAGCAGTCCGCAGGGGGCATCCGTCAATCAGCCCCAGCATTTT
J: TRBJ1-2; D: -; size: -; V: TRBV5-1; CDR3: CASSPHGGYGYTF; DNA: TGCGCCAGCAGTCCCCACGGCGGCTATGGCTACACCTTC
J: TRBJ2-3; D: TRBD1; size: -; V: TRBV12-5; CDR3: CASGVDRGRDTQYF; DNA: TGTGCTAGTGGAGTTGACAGGGGGCGAGATACGCAGTATTTT
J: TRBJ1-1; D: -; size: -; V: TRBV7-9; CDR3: CASSVSGMGPVAEAFF; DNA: TGTGCCAGCAGCGTAAGCGGGATGGGGCCAGTTGCCGAAGCTTTCTTT
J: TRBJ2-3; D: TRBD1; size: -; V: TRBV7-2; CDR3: CASSSPGQGIDTQYF; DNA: TGTGCCAGCAGCTCCCCGGGACAGGGGATAGATACGCAGTATTTT
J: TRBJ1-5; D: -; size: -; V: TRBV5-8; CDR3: CASSLVQGQPQHF; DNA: TGTGCCAGCAGCTTGGTTCAGGGGCAGCCCCAGCATTTT
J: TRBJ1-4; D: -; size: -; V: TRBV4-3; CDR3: CASSQDGTEPYEKLFF; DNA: TGCGCCAGCAGCCAAGATGGAACAGAGCCCTATGAAAAACTGTTTTTT
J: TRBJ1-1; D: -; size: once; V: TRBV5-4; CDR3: CASTSTNTEAFF; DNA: TGTGCCAGCACCTCAACAAACACTGAAGCTTTCTTT
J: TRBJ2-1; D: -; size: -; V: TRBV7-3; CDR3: CASSLRSVSSYNEQFF; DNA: TGTGCCAGCAGCTTACGGTCGGTAAGCTCCTACAATGAGCAGTTCTTC
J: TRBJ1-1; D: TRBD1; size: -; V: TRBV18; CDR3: CASSPKAGGGTEAFF; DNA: TGTGCCAGCTCACCGAAGGCAGGGGGTGGGACTGAAGCTTTCTTT